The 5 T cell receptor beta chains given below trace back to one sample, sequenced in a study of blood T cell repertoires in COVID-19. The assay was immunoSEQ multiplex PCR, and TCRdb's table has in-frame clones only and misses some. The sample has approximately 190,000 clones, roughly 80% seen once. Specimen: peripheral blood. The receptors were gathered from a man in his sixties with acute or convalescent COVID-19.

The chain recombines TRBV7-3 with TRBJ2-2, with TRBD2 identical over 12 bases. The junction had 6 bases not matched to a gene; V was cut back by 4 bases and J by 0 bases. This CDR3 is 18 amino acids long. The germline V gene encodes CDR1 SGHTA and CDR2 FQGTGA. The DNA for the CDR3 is TGTGCCAGCAGCTCGGGACTAGCGGGTAGCCCGAACACCGGGGAGCTGTTTTTT. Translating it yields CASSSGLAGSPNTGELFF.

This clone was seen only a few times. In nucleotides, the CDR3 is TGCGCCAGCAGCCACCTCGGACAGGGCTGGGGTAACTATGGCTACACCTTC. Protein product: CASSHLGQGWGNYGYTF. The gene calls are TRBV4-1 and TRBJ1-2, with 8 bases that match TRBD1. The V gene end was trimmed by 3 bases and the J gene end by 1 base; junction bases not matched to a gene: 10. This CDR3 contains 17 residues. CDR1 and CDR2 (germline): MGHRA, YSYEKL.

Here the CDR3 DNA reads TGTGCCAGCAGTGAGGGGGGAGTTCTGAGAAACACCATATATTTT. This gives the protein CASSEGGVLRNTIYF. This chain uses TRBV2 with TRBJ1-3; possibly TRBD1 for D (5 bases). The length of the CDR3 is 15 residues. Trimming cost V 3 bases and J 5 bases, with 14 bases left between them. Germline CDR1 and CDR2: SNHLY and FYNNEI.

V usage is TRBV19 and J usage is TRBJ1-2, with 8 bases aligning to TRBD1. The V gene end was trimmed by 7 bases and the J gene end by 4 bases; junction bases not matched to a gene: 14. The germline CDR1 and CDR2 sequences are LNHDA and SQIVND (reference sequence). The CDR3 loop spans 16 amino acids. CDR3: CASTPPGDRRSYGYTF. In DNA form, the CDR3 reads TGTGCCAGTACCCCGCCGGGGGACAGGAGATCCTATGGCTACACCTTC.

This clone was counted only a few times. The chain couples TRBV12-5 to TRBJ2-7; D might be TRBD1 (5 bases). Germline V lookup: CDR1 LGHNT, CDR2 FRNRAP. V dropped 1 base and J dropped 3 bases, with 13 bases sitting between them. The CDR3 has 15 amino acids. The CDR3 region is CASGLERGENYEQYF. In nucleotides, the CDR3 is TGTGCTAGTGGTTTGGAAAGGGGCGAGAACTACGAGCAGTACTTC.